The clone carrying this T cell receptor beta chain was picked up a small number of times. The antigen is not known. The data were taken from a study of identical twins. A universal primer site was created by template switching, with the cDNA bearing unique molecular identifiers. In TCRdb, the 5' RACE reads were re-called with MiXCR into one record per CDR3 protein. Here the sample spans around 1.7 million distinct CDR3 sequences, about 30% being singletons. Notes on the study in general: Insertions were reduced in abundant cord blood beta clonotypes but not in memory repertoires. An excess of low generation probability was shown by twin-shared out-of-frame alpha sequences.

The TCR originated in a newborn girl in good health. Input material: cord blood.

The chain's CDR3 is CASSLARRSQPQHF. CDR3 bases: TGTGCCAGCAGTTTGGCCAGGAGGAGTCAGCCCCAGCATTTT. This chain uses TRBV12-3 or TRBV12-4 with TRBJ1-5; D not certain. The CDR3 covers 14 residues. The V end lost 3 bases, the J end lost 6 bases, and 12 bases lay between the germline ends.